The sequence of this T cell receptor beta chain was determined in a study of blood T cell repertoires in COVID-19. Study-level information: Sites in the United States, Italy and Spain provided acute and convalescent COVID-19 samples. The analysed material was cDNA or gDNA that came from T cells, B-cell-depleted T cells, or PBMCs.

Germline-derived CDR1 and CDR2 are MNHEY and SVGAGI. CDR3 length: 15 residues. V lost 8 bases to trimming and J lost 3 bases; unmatched junction nucleotides: 10. Methods used by the authors: Amplification of reference gene primers was used by the study to estimate nucleated cell counts. Data came from immunoSEQ multiplex PCR; TCRdb stores just in-frame clones and leaves some out. That table furnishes V, J and clone size, whereas the DNA furnished D and trimming. The sample consists of some 190,000 clones, about 83% of them appearing once. The V gene is TRBV6-5, the J gene TRBJ1-5; 7 positions match TRBD1. This sequence originates from a man aged 35 to 55 with acute COVID-19. The sequencing input was PBMCs or T cells enriched from blood (not recorded which). The CDR3 DNA is TGTGCCAGCCAAAGCTACGGACAGGCCAATCAGCCCCAGCATTTT. It specifies CASQSYGQANQPQHF.